This T cell receptor (beta chain) is drawn from a study of T cell repertoires in cytomegalovirus infection. Study as a whole: CMV epitopes in the study were HLA-C-restricted (recently identified) and HLA-B-restricted (well studied).

TCRdb passed the reads through MiXCR, listing each CDR3 protein once. The table has under 850,000 distinct CDR3 sequences, around 35% seen once; the top ten hold 15% to 20%. General study points: It was HLA-C-restricted CMV-specific TCR beta clonotypes that dominated the response ex vivo.

From germline, CDR1 is ENHRY and CDR2 SYGVKD. After removal of 8 bases from V and 0 bases from J, the junction contained 8 bases not matched to a gene. The CDR3 consists of 15 residues. Of note for this clonotype: Its cognate antigen is unknown.

Sample: cultured PBMCs, taken from culture after CMV antigen stimulation. The chain uses TRBV10-3 and TRBJ1-1, with 8 nucleotides matching TRBD1. This TCR derives from a human donor in good health (CMV status not recorded). Some clones in this sample may be carry-over from other donors' samples. In DNA, the CDR3 is TGTGCCATCGCTCAGGGGGCAGCCCTGAACACTGAAGCTTTCTTT. Its protein product is CAIAQGAALNTEAFF.